The TCR beta chain under discussion was sequenced for a study of OX40 agonist ivuxolimab in advanced cancers. About the study: Recorded diagnoses for dose-escalation patients were hepatocellular carcinoma, melanoma, renal cell or head and neck cancer. Partial responses were recorded for three patients, including one with hepatocellular carcinoma and two with cutaneous melanoma. Findings and caveats of the study: Determination of antigen specificity was not performed for the expanded peripheral T cells. At doses 0.1 to 3.0 mg/kg, CD4+ and CD8+ clones expanded.

Profiling relied on immunoSEQ multiplex PCR, and the TCRdb table lists in-frame clones only, not all of them. The table shows tens of thousands of clones, with about 88% occurring only once. Per germline, CDR1 SNHLY and CDR2 FYNNEI. After removal of 4 bases from V and 2 bases from J, the junction contained 8 bases not matched to a gene. The CDR3 length is 16 residues. On this clone itself: The antigen is not known.

V usage is TRBV2 and J usage is TRBJ1-1; 9 bases are a match to TRBD1. Sequencing was performed on CD4+ or CD8+ T cells sorted from blood, taken in a trial of the OX40 agonist ivuxolimab. The clonotype was recovered from an adult with an advanced solid tumor such as melanoma, head and neck, liver or kidney cancer. Here the CDR3 DNA reads TGTGCCAGCAGTGCGGGGACAGGGCTAAGAAACACTGAAGCTTTCTTT. This translates into CASSAGTGLRNTEAFF.